The rows below give T cell receptor beta chains drawn from one sample of a study of T-cell reconstitution after alpha-beta-depleted transplantation in children. From the PCR reads, TCRdb called clonotypes with MiXCR, one entry per CDR3 protein. The table includes around 670,000 distinct CDR3 sequences, under 15% detected once. Material: PBMCs, obtained before TCRalphabeta/CD19-depleted stem cell transplant. The receptors originated from a girl aged 2 to 10 with congenital amegakaryocytic thrombocytopenia, due to receive a stem cell transplant. Each CDR3 is given with its conserved first and last residue. The D gene is left open where the match is weak. Size is stated for part of the rows, as once, few or many counts, or as a class when the clone is expanded.

D	V	J	size	DNA	CDR3
.	TRBV5-1	TRBJ1-3	.	TGCGCCAGCAGCTTGGTCGCAGCACTCTCTGGAAACACCATATATTTT	CASSLVAALSGNTIYF
.	TRBV29-1	TRBJ2-7	many	TGCAGCGTTGATCTGGGCTCCTACGAGCAGTACTTC	CSVDLGSYEQYF
TRBD2	TRBV29-1	TRBJ2-7	.	TGCAGCGTTAGAGGACTAGCGACACCCTACGAGCAGTACTTC	CSVRGLATPYEQYF
TRBD2	TRBV5-1	TRBJ2-3	.	TGCGCCAGCAGACGAAACCCGAGTAGCGGGAGCACAGATACGCAGTATTTT	CASRRNPSSGSTDTQYF
TRBD2	TRBV4-1	TRBJ2-3	many	TGCGCCAGCAGCCTATGGGAACTAGCGGGGGTAGATACGCAGTATTTT	CASSLWELAGVDTQYF
.	TRBV14	TRBJ2-1	.	TGTGCCAGCAGCCAAGAGAGGCCTTACAATGAGCAGTTCTTC	CASSQERPYNEQFF
.	TRBV20-1	TRBJ1-5	many	TGCAGTGCTAGAGATATAAGGGGAGGCAATCAGCCCCAGCATTTT	CSARDIRGGNQPQHF
.	TRBV5-1	TRBJ2-5	many	TGCGCCAGCAGCTTGGGAGGGCGGGAGACCCAGTACTTC	CASSLGGRETQYF
TRBD1	TRBV7-9	TRBJ2-7	.	TGTGCCAGCAGCCCGTGGGACAGGGCTAACGAGCAGTACTTC	CASSPWDRANEQYF
TRBD1	TRBV12-3/TRBV12-4	TRBJ1-5	.	TGTGCCAGCAGTAGGGACAGGGGGCCTCAGCCCCAGCATTTT	CASSRDRGPQPQHF
.	TRBV2	TRBJ1-1	few	TGTGCCAGCAGCCCATGGCGCGAAAACACTGAAGCTTTCTTT	CASSPWRENTEAFF
TRBD1	TRBV5-1	TRBJ2-1	many	TGCGCCAGCAGCTTGGCGGGACAGGCGTACAATGAGCAGTTCTTC	CASSLAGQAYNEQFF
.	TRBV5-1	TRBJ2-1	many	TGCGCCAGCAGCTTGACCCCGGGACCCATTAACAATGAGCAGTTCTTC	CASSLTPGPINNEQFF
.	TRBV20-1	TRBJ2-7	many	TGCAGTGCCACCATGGGTGACCGTATTTCCTACGAGCAGTACTTC	CSATMGDRISYEQYF
.	TRBV20-1	TRBJ1-6	.	TGCAGTGTTATACGGAGCTCCTATAATTCACCCCTCCACTTT	CSVIRSSYNSPLHF
.	TRBV6-2/TRBV6-3	TRBJ1-5	.	TGTGCCAGCACGACGGTGGGTCGGACTCAGCCCCAGCATTTT	CASTTVGRTQPQHF
.	TRBV7-6	TRBJ2-1	.	TGTGCCAGCAGCCCCCTGGGGTACAATGAGCAGTTCTTC	CASSPLGYNEQFF
.	TRBV20-1	TRBJ2-1	many	TGCAGTGCTAGAGCATGGGGGCGCAGGTCCCCTTTCTACAATGAGCAGTTCTTC	CSARAWGRRSPFYNEQFF
.	TRBV9	TRBJ1-4	few	TGTGCCAGCAGCGTAGCAGGACGGGGGATTTATGAAAAACTGTTTTTT	CASSVAGRGIYEKLFF
.	TRBV12-3/TRBV12-4	TRBJ2-7	many	TGTGCCAGCAGTTTGGAGGGACGGGTCGACGAGCAGTACTTC	CASSLEGRVDEQYF
TRBD2	TRBV20-1	TRBJ2-7	many	TGCAGTGCTAGAGATGGGACTAGCGGGAGCTACGAGCAGTACTTC	CSARDGTSGSYEQYF
.	TRBV5-6	TRBJ1-1	many	TGTGCCAGCAGCTTTTCTCACGGTGGGACTGAAGCTTTCTTT	CASSFSHGGTEAFF
.	TRBV5-1	TRBJ2-2	.	TGCGCCAGCAGCTTGGGTCTCACCACCAACACCGGGGAGCTGTTTTTT	CASSLGLTTNTGELFF
.	TRBV25-1	TRBJ1-6	many	TGTGCCAGCAGTTCAGGGAGTAGCTCCTATAATTCACCCCTCCACTTT	CASSSGSSSYNSPLHF
.	TRBV7-9	TRBJ2-3	.	TGTGCCAGCAGCTCCCCAGGTAGACGGGGGACAGATACGCAGTATTTT	CASSSPGRRGTDTQYF
.	TRBV21-1	TRBJ1-5	few	TGTGCCAGCAGCAAATGGGCAGGCCCTAATCAGCCCCAGCATTTT	CASSKWAGPNQPQHF
.	TRBV20-1	TRBJ2-7	.	TGCAGTGCTAGAGCCGCGAAAGGGGACCACTGGGGGGACCAGTACTTC	CSARAAKGDHWGDQYF
.	TRBV28	TRBJ2-7	many	TGTGCCAGCAGTCGCCCCGGTGGTTACTACGAGCAGTACTTC	CASSRPGGYYEQYF
TRBD2	TRBV12-3/TRBV12-4	TRBJ2-3	many	TGTGCCAGCAGAAGACTAGCGGGAGGTCAAGATACGCAGTATTTT	CASRRLAGGQDTQYF
.	TRBV12-3/TRBV12-4	TRBJ2-3	many	TGTGCCAGCAGTTTTAAGTCTGATACGCAGTATTTT	CASSFKSDTQYF
TRBD1	TRBV10-3	TRBJ2-5	.	TGTGCCATCAGTGACGAGGGGGCGGACCAAGAGACCCAGTACTTC	CAISDEGADQETQYF
TRBD1	TRBV27	TRBJ1-2	many	TGTGCCAGCAGCCTTACAGGGGGCCTTAGCTATGGCTACACCTTC	CASSLTGGLSYGYTF
.	TRBV28	TRBJ1-5	many	TGTGCCAGCAACACCCAGGGGCTGAGGCAGCCCCAGCATTTT	CASNTQGLRQPQHF
.	TRBV15	TRBJ2-3	many	TGTGCCACCACAGGTAGAGGATACACAGATACGCAGTATTTT	CATTGRGYTDTQYF
.	TRBV6-6	TRBJ1-6	.	TGTGCCAGCAGTTACCCAAATTCACCCCTCCACTTT	CASSYPNSPLHF
TRBD1	TRBV19	TRBJ2-1	few	TGTGCCAGTAGTCCTGACAGGGGGCGAAACAATGAGCAGTTCTTC	CASSPDRGRNNEQFF
.	TRBV3-1	TRBJ2-5	.	TGTGCCAGCTCCCCTATGAAAGAGACCCAGTACTTC	CASSPMKETQYF
.	TRBV28	TRBJ2-3	few	TGTGCCAGCCTCCAGAGCACAGATACGCAGTATTTT	CASLQSTDTQYF
TRBD2	TRBV12-3/TRBV12-4	TRBJ2-3	few	TGTGCCAGCAGTCCGACTAGCGGGAGCCAATCGGGCACAGATACGCAGTATTTT	CASSPTSGSQSGTDTQYF
TRBD2	TRBV20-1	TRBJ2-7	many	TGCAGTGCTGAGACCACTAGCGGAGGCTCCTACGAGCAGTACTTC	CSAETTSGGSYEQYF
TRBD1	TRBV20-1	TRBJ1-1	many	TGCAGTGCTAAGGTGGGGACAGGGGATATTTCTGAAGCTTTCTTT	CSAKVGTGDISEAFF
.	TRBV5-1	TRBJ2-1	many	TGCGCCAGCAGCTTGGTGGTGGGAGTAGGTGAGCAGTTCTTC	CASSLVVGVGEQFF
TRBD1	TRBV24-1	TRBJ1-1	.	TGTGCCACCAGTGAGGTACAGGGGGCTTTCTTT	CATSEVQGAFF
TRBD2	TRBV30	TRBJ2-1	.	TGTGCCTGGGTCGGTCAGCGGGAGGGCCGGCAGTTCTTC	CAWVGQREGRQFF
.	TRBV28	TRBJ2-3	few	TGTGCCAGCATTTCTTTAACCGGAATTAGCACAGATACGCAGTATTTT	CASISLTGISTDTQYF
TRBD1	TRBV20-1	TRBJ2-2	many	TGCAGTGCTATCGCAGGGGGCTCCGGGGAGCTGTTTTTT	CSAIAGGSGELFF
.	TRBV12-3/TRBV12-4	TRBJ2-7	many	TGTGCCAGCAGTTACCAGAGGGAGCAGTACTTC	CASSYQREQYF
.	TRBV7-9	TRBJ2-1	few	TGTGCCAGCAGCCATCTACGGAATGAGCAGTTCTTC	CASSHLRNEQFF
TRBD2	TRBV12-3/TRBV12-4	TRBJ2-7	many	TGTGCCAGCAGCCCCAAACTAGCGGGAGGCTCCTACGAGCAGTACTTC	CASSPKLAGGSYEQYF
TRBD2	TRBV12-3/TRBV12-4	TRBJ2-7	many	TGTGCCAGCAGCCGGACTAGCGGGAGGGAACAATACGAGCAGTACTTC	CASSRTSGREQYEQYF
.	TRBV5-1	TRBJ2-3	.	TGCGCCAGCAGCTGGCAGCGGGATACGCAGTATTTT	CASSWQRDTQYF
.	TRBV7-9	TRBJ2-5	.	TGTGCCAGCAGCTTAGTCGCGGATTTGGAGACCCAGTACTTC	CASSLVADLETQYF
TRBD2	TRBV7-9	TRBJ2-1	many	TGTGCCAGCAGCTTAAAGTCGGGACTAGCGTATTTGGATGAGCAGTTCTTC	CASSLKSGLAYLDEQFF
.	TRBV9	TRBJ2-1	many	TGTGCCAGCAGCGGGACTGGGGGTCTTACCTACAATGAGCAGTTCTTC	CASSGTGGLTYNEQFF